The 16 T cell receptor beta chains below were found in one sample sequenced in a study of T-cell memory formation after mild COVID-19. TCRdb ran MiXCR on the 5' RACE reads and lists one entry per CDR3 protein. This table has 190,000 or so distinct CDR3 sequences, about a fifth appearing once. The sequenced sample was PBMCs or a T cell subset sorted from them (not recorded which). Source of these receptors: an adult woman who had mild COVID-19 (a few samples of this study predate the infection). Cell type and time point are not known.

DNA of the CDR3: TGTGCCAGCAGCACGACCCTAGCGGGAGGGCCGAATGAGCAGTTCTTC. Translating it yields CASSTTLAGGPNEQFF. V gene TRBV7-2 combines with J gene TRBJ2-1, with 12 bases aligning to TRBD2. The CDR3 is 16 amino acids. CDR1 is SGHTA, CDR2 FQGNSA, per germline. J gave up 7 bases and V 5 bases, and 9 bases lay outside the gene matches. The full variable domain, in which reference TRBV7-2 and TRBJ2-1 provide the parts outside the CDR3, is GAGVSQSPSNKVTEKGKDVELRCDPISGHTALYWYRQSLGQGLEFLIYFQGNSAPDKSGLPSDRFSAERTGGSVSTLTIQRTQQEDSAVYLCASSTTLAGGPNEQFFGPGTRLTVL.

The genes are TRBV7-9 and TRBJ2-1; TRBD1 matches at 9 bases. The CDR3 has 14 amino acids. Per germline, CDR1 SEHNR and CDR2 FQNEAQ (reference sequence). Trimming cost V 6 bases and J 7 bases; bases outside gene matches: 7. CDR3 nucleotides: TGTGCCAGCAGTCTACAGGGGGCTGGAAATGAGCAGTTCTTC. Residues: CASSLQGAGNEQFF.

The chain combines TRBV7-3 with TRBJ2-3; TRBD2 agrees at 9 bases. J was trimmed by 6 bases and V by 4 bases; bases with no gene match: 8. Germline lookup yields CDR1 SGHTA and CDR2 FQGTGA. The CDR3 contains 15 residues. CDR3 sequence reads: CASSSVAGVGDTQYF. CDR3 bases: TGTGCCAGCAGCTCCGTAGCGGGAGTTGGTGATACGCAGTATTTT.

The rearrangement uses TRBV6-5 and TRBJ2-7, with D possibly matching TRBD2 (6 bases). Trimming pared 0 bases from V and 0 bases from J, leaving 9 bases between. Germline CDR1 is MNHEY and CDR2 is SVGAGI. The CDR3 runs to 15 residues. The CDR3 region has the DNA TGTGCCAGCAGTTACTCGGAGGGGAGCTCCTACGAGCAGTACTTC. Translating gives CASSYSEGSSYEQYF.

This clonotype was found a few times. V and J are TRBV7-6 and TRBJ2-3, with TRBD1 identical over 9 bases. Germline loops: CDR1 SGHVS, CDR2 FNYEAQ. This CDR3 region has 16 residues. With V trimmed by 6 bases and J by 3 bases, 10 bases remained unmatched. DNA for the CDR3: TGTGCCAGCAGGGCCGGGACAGGGAGTGGGACAGATACGCAGTATTTT. Residues: CASRAGTGSGTDTQYF.

In its sample, this clonotype was seen a few times. The rearrangement uses TRBV6-4 and TRBJ2-1; 7 bases agree with TRBD1. The V segment lost 2 bases and the J segment 10 bases; nucleotides outside the gene matches: 5. Per the germline V gene, CDR1 is MRHNA and CDR2 is SNTAGT. This CDR3 has 13 amino acids. CDR3 coding DNA: TGTGCCAGCAGTGACGGGACAGCGATCGAGCAGTTCTTC. Protein: CASSDGTAIEQFF.

This chain connects TRBV7-9 to TRBJ1-1; 11 nucleotides line up with TRBD1. The CDR3 contains 16 residues. J lost 4 bases, V lost 4 bases, and 8 bases had no gene match. Per the germline V gene, CDR1 is SEHNR and CDR2 is FQNEAQ (reference sequence). Written as DNA, the CDR3 is TGTGCCAGCAGCTCCATCGGGGGGACAGGGGGCACTGAAGCTTTCTTT. It is translated as CASSSIGGTGGTEAFF.

This clonotype was observed a few times. The V call is TRBV7-9, the J call TRBJ1-4; 10 positions match TRBD1. V shed 7 bases and J 7 bases; nucleotides not matched to a gene: 9. Per the germline V gene, CDR1 is SEHNR and CDR2 is FQNEAQ (reference sequence). This CDR3 contains 15 residues. CDR3 sequence: CASTMGQGTFEKLFF. The CDR3 coding sequence is TGTGCCAGCACCATGGGACAGGGGACGTTTGAAAAACTGTTTTTT.

This chain links TRBV6-2 or TRBV6-3 with TRBJ1-5; the match to TRBD1 covers 7 bases. In germline, CDR1 is MNHEY, CDR2 SVGEGT. This CDR3 spans 17 amino acids. V lost 5 bases to trimming and J lost 4 bases; unmatched junction nucleotides: 14. CDR3 nucleotide sequence: TGTGCCAGCAGTGACTACGCCGACAGGGCCCAGAATCAGCCCCAGCATTTT. Translation gives CASSDYADRAQNQPQHF.

A few counts support this clonotype. The V gene is TRBV27, the J gene TRBJ2-1, with unresolved D. Between the trimmed V and J ends, which lost 3 bases and 10 bases, there was a span of 7 bases. This CDR3 is 11 amino acids long. CDR1 and CDR2 (germline): MNHEY, SMNVEV (reference sequence). CDR3 sequence: CASSFGLEQFF. The CDR3 DNA is TGTGCCAGCAGTTTTGGGCTCGAGCAGTTCTTC.

The chain carries TRBV5-4 and TRBJ2-6, with D hard to call. V lost 1 base and J 1 base, leaving 18 bases between the germline ends. The germline gives CDR1 SGHNT, CDR2 YYREEE (reference sequence). The CDR3 sequence is 19 residues long. The CDR3 region has the DNA TGTGCCAGCAGCTTGATTGGCAGCGTGGCGATTTCTGGGGCCAACGTCCTGACTTTC. The encoded protein is CASSLIGSVAISGANVLTF. The variable domain in full, completed from reference TRBV5-4 and TRBJ2-6, reads ETGVTQSPTHLIKTRGQQVTLRCSSQSGHNTVSWYQQALGQGPQFIFQYYREEENGRGNFPPRFSGLQFPNYSSELNVNALELDDSALYLCASSLIGSVAISGANVLTFGAGSRLTVL.

The gene calls are TRBV20-1 and TRBJ1-2; the D gene is possibly TRBD1 (5 bases). V lost 6 bases and J lost 8, with 19 bases in between. Germline CDR1 is DFQATT and CDR2 is SNEGSKA (reference sequence). The CDR3 is 13 residues long. The CDR3 DNA follows: TGCAGTGCCCCAGCGGGGGTTCTGAGGGGCTACACCTTC. This gives the protein CSAPAGVLRGYTF.

The chain links TRBV2 to TRBJ1-6; D gene uncertain. The V end lost 0 bases, the J end lost 7 bases, and 13 bases lay between the germline ends. The CDR3 sequence is 16 residues long. Germline V gene lookup returns CDR1 SNHLY and CDR2 FYNNEI. The chain's CDR3 is CASSEASSFYNSPLHF. In nucleotides, the CDR3 is TGTGCCAGCAGTGAAGCTAGCAGCTTCTACAATTCACCCCTCCACTTT. The complete variable domain, with remaining parts taken from reference TRBV2 and TRBJ1-6, reads EPEVTQTPSHQVTQMGQEVILRCVPISNHLYFYWYRQILGQKVEFLVSFYNNEISEKSEIFDDQFSVERPDGSNFTLKIRSTKLEDSAMYFCASSEASSFYNSPLHFGNGTRLTVT.

The chain employs TRBV29-1 and TRBJ1-2; D unclear. In germline, CDR1 is SQVTM, CDR2 ANQGSEA. V was pared by 4 bases and J by 3 bases, with 6 bases between. The length of the CDR3 is 11 residues. CDR3 bases: TGCAGCGTTGCGCTTCACTATGGCTACACCTTC. This translates into CSVALHYGYTF.

This clonotype was seen only a few times. The rearrangement joins TRBV20-1 to TRBJ2-1, with D perhaps matching TRBD2 (5 bases). The V end was cut by 3 bases, the J end by 0 bases, with 15 bases between. Germline lookup yields CDR1 DFQATT and CDR2 SNEGSKA (reference sequence). The CDR3 is 16 amino acids. In DNA, the CDR3 is TGCAGTGCTAGTGGACTGCCGAGGAGCTCCTACAATGAGCAGTTCTTC. Amino acid sequence: CSASGLPRSSYNEQFF.

This chain uses TRBV4-1 with TRBJ2-3, with a tentative D call TRBD2 (6 bases). Trimming took off 4 bases at V and 1 base at J, with 21 bases between the two ends. Germline lookup yields CDR1 MGHRA and CDR2 YSYEKL. This CDR3 has 18 amino acids. The CDR3 reads CASSPSGRGSRGTDTQYF. The CDR3 DNA reads TGCGCCAGCAGCCCCTCAGGACGGGGGTCGCGGGGCACAGATACGCAGTATTTT.